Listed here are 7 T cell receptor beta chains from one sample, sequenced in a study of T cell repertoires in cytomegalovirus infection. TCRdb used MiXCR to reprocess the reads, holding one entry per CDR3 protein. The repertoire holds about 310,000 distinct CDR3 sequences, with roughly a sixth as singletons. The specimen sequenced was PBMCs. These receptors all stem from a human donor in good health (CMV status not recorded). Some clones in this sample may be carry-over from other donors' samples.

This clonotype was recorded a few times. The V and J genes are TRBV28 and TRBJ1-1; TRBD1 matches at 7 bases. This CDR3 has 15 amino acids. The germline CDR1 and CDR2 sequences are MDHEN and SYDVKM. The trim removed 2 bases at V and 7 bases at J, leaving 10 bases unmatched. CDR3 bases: TGTGCCAGCAGTTTACCTAGACAGGGACGAGATGAAGCTTTCTTT. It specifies CASSLPRQGRDEAFF.

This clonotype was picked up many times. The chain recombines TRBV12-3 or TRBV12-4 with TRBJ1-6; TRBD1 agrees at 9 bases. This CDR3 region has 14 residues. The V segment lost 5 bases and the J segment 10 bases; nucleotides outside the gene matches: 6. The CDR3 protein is CASSGDREGSPLHF. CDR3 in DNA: TGTGCCAGCAGTGGGGACAGGGAAGGGTCACCCCTCCACTTT.

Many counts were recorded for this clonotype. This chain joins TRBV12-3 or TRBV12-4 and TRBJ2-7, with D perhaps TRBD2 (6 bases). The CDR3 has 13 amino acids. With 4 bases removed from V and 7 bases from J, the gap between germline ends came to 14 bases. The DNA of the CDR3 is TGTGCCAGCAGTTCGGGGGACTCCTGGGAGCAGTACTTC. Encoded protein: CASSSGDSWEQYF.

The CDR3 sequence: CASSLGDRLNTEAFF. The CDR3 coding sequence is TGCGCCAGCAGCTTGGGGGACAGGTTGAACACTGAAGCTTTCTTT. The rearrangement links TRBV5-1 to TRBJ1-1; 8 nucleotides align to TRBD1. The CDR3 consists of 15 residues. CDR1 SGHRS and CDR2 YFSETQ come from the germline V gene. Trimming cost V 0 bases and J 0 bases; bases outside gene matches: 1.

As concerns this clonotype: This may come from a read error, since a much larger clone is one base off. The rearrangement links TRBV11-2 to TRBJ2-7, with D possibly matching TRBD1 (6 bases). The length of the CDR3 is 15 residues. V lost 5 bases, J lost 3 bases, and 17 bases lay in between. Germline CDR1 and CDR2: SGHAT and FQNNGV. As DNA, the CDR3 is TGTGCCAGCAGCCCCCGGAACAGGGCAAGCTACGAGCAGTACTTC. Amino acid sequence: CASSPRNRASYEQYF.

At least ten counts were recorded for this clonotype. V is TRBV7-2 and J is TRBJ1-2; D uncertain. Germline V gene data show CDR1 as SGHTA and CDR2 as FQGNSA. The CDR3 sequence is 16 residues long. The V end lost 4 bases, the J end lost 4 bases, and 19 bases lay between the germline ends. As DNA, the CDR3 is TGTGCCAGCAGCTCCTTAAGAGGGTGGGGTCCCTATGGCTACACCTTC. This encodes CASSSLRGWGPYGYTF.

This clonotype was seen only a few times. In DNA form, the CDR3 reads TGTGCCAGCAGCCCTCGGACAGTACGCCAAATATTTAGCGCCTACAATGAGCAGTTCTTC. Translating gives CASSPRTVRQIFSAYNEQFF. The gene calls are TRBV14 and TRBJ2-1, with D maybe TRBD1 (6 bases). The CDR3 is 20 residues long. Germline V gene sequence: CDR1 SGHDN, CDR2 FVKESK. The V end lost 4 bases, the J end lost 2 bases, and 27 bases lay between the germline ends.